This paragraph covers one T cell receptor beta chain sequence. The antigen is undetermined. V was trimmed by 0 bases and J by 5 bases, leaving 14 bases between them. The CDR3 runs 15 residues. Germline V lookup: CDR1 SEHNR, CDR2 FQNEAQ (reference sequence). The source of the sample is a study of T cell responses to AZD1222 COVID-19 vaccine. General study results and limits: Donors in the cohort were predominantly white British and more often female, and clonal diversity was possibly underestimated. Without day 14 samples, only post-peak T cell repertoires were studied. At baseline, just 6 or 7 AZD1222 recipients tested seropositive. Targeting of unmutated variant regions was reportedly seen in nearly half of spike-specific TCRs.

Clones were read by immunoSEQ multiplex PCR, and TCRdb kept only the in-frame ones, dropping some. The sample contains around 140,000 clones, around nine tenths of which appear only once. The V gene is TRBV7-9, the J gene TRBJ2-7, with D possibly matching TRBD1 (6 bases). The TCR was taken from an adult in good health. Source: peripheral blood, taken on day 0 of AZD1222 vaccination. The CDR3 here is CASSLAFRGTDEQYF. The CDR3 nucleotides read TGTGCCAGCAGCTTAGCGTTTAGGGGGACGGACGAGCAGTACTTC.